The 12 T cell receptor beta chains reported below all come from one sample, sequenced in a study of monozygotic twins with inflammatory bowel disease. TCRdb reworked the 5' RACE reads into one entry per CDR3 protein, no DNA. The sample table sets out over 150,000 distinct CDR3 sequences. Sequenced sample: blood. The receptors originated from a human donor with ulcerative colitis or Crohn's disease, or a healthy co-twin of an affected twin (not recorded which).

The chain is built from TRBV5-1 and TRBJ1-5; the D call of TRBD1 rests on TCRdb alone, since no DNA is present to check it. CDR1 is SGHRS, CDR2 YFSETQ, per germline. The CDR3 sequence is 17 residues long. The CDR3 loop reads CASSLLRLGIGYQPQHF. Full variable domain (outside the CDR3, taken from reference TRBV5-1 and TRBJ1-5): KAGVTQTPRYLIKTRGQQVTLSCSPISGHRSVSWYQQTPGQGLQFLFEYFSETQRNKGNFPGRFSGRQFSNSRSEMNVSTLELGDSALYLCASSLLRLGIGYQPQHFGDGTRLSIL.

The rearrangement uses TRBV7-9 and TRBJ1-2. This CDR3 is built from 15 residues. In germline, CDR1 is SEHNR, CDR2 FQNEAQ (reference sequence). CDR3 protein: CASSLGTETLWGYTF.

The chain recombines TRBV12-3 or TRBV12-4 with TRBJ2-1; TCRdb outputs TRBD1, but without DNA this stays unchecked. This CDR3 region has 16 residues. The CDR3 sequence: CASSPGTGRSYNEQFF.

The chain uses TRBV11-2 and TRBJ2-4; no DNA is available, so the TRBD1 call from TCRdb remains unchecked. This CDR3 region has 18 residues. Germline CDR1 is SGHAT and CDR2 is FQNNGV. This CDR3 reads CASSLVGTGGLAKNIQYF.

CDR3 loop: CSSRGTHSGNTIYF. V is TRBV20-1 and J is TRBJ1-3. Germline V gene data show CDR1 as DFQATT and CDR2 as SNEGSKA (reference sequence). The CDR3 sequence is 14 residues long.

This chain uses TRBV6-6 with TRBJ2-4. Germline loops: CDR1 MNHNY, CDR2 SVGAGI (reference sequence). The CDR3 sequence is 13 residues long. The CDR3 spells CASSFVGSDIQYF.

V gene TRBV20-1 combines with J gene TRBJ2-5. The CDR3 extends over 11 amino acids. Looked up from germline, CDR1 is DFQATT and CDR2 is SNEGSKA (reference sequence). The CDR3 sequence: CSALNQETQYF.

The gene calls are TRBV14 and TRBJ2-3; TCRdb returns TRBD1, unconfirmable since there is no DNA. The CDR3 covers 16 residues. Looked up from germline, CDR1 is SGHDN and CDR2 is FVKESK. CDR3: CASSQGTGASTDTQYF.

The rearrangement uses TRBV27 and TRBJ1-4. CDR3 size: 14 residues. Germline V gene sequence: CDR1 MNHEY, CDR2 SMNVEV (reference sequence). CDR3 residues: CASSALIGDEKLFF.

This sequence joins TRBV10-3 and TRBJ2-1; TCRdb proposes TRBD1, but this gene call is untestable without DNA. Germline V gene data show CDR1 as ENHRY and CDR2 as SYGVKD. CDR3 size: 12 residues. The CDR3: CAVGTPGDEQFF.

V is TRBV15 and J is TRBJ2-1; TCRdb reports TRBD2, a call that lacks DNA to check it against. The CDR3 has 15 amino acids. The germline V gene has CDR1 LNHNV and CDR2 YYDKDF (reference sequence). The CDR3: CATSASEGGYNEQFF.

The chain joins TRBV28 to TRBJ1-1. From germline, CDR1 is MDHEN and CDR2 SYDVKM. The CDR3 spans 15 residues. The CDR3 sequence is CASSSTLRIQTEAFF.